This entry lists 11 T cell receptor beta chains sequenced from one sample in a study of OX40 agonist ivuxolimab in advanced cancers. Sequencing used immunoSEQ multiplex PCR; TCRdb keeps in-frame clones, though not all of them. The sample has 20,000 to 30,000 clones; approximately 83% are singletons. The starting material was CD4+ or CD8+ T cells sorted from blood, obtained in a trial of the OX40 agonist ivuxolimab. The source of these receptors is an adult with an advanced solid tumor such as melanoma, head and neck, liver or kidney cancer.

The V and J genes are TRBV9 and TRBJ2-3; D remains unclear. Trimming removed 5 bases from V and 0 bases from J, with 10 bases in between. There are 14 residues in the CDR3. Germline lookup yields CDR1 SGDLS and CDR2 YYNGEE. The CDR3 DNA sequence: TGTGCCAGCAGTCGCACTTCTAGCACAGATACGCAGTATTTT. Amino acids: CASSRTSSTDTQYF.

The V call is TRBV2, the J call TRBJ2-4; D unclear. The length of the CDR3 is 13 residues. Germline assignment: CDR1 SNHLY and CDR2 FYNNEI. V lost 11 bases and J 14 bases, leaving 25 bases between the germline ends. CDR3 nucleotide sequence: TGTGCCGCCAGCAGGATTGCCGAGTCTCCGGAGTACTTC. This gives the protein CAASRIAESPEYF.

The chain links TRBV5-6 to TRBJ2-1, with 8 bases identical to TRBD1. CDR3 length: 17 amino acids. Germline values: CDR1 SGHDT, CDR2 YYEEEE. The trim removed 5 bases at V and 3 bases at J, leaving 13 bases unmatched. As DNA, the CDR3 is TGTGCCAGCAGTTTTGGGAGATCAGGGGGCTACTACAATGAGCAGTTCTTC. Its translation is CASSFGRSGGYYNEQFF.

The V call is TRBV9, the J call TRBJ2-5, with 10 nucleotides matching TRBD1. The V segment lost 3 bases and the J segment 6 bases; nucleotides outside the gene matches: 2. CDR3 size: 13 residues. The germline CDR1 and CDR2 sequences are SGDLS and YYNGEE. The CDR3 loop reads CASSEGQGQTQYF. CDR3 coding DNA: TGTGCCAGCAGCGAGGGACAGGGGCAGACCCAGTACTTC.

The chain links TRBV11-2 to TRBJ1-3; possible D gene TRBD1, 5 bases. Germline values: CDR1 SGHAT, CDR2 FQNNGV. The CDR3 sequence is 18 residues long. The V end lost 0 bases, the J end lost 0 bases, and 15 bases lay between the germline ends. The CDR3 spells CASSLEPGLGGSGNTIYF. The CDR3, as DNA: TGTGCCAGCAGCTTAGAACCTGGGTTGGGGGGCTCTGGAAACACCATATATTTT. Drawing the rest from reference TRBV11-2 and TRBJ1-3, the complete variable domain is EAGVAQSPRYKIIEKRQSVAFWCNPISGHATLYWYQQILGQGPKLLIQFQNNGVVDDSQLPKDRFSAERLKGVDSTLKIQPAKLEDSAVYLCASSLEPGLGGSGNTIYFGEGSWLTVV.

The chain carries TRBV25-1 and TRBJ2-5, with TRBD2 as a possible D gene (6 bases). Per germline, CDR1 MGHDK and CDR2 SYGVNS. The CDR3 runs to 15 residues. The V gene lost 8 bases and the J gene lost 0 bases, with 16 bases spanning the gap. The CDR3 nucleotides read TGTGCCAGCGGGCTGGCGGGGTTGTACCAAGAGACCCAGTACTTC. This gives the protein CASGLAGLYQETQYF.

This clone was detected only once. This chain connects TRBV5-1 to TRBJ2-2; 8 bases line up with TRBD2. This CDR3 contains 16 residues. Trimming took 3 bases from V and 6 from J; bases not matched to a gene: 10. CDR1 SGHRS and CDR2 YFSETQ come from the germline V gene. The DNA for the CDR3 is TGCGCCAGCAGCTCCGCTATCCGGGAGGGTGCCGGGGAGCTGTTTTTT. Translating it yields CASSSAIREGAGELFF.

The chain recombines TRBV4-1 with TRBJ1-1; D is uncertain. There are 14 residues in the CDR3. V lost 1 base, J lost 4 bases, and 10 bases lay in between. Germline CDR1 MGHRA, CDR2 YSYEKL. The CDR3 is CASSQVRGSTEAFF. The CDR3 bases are TGCGCCAGCAGCCAAGTGCGGGGAAGCACTGAAGCTTTCTTT.

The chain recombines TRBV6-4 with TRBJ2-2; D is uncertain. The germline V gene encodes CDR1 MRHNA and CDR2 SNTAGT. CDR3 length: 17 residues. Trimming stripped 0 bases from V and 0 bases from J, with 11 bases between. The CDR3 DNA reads TGTGCCAGCAGTGACTCGGGGTACTCTACGAACACCGGGGAGCTGTTTTTT. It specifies CASSDSGYSTNTGELFF.

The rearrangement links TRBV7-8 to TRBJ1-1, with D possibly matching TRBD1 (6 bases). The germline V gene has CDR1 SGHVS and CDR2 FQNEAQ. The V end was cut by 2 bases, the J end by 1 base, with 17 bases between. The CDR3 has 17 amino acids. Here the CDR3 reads CASSLYRVAGWNTEAFF. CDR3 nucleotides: TGTGCCAGCAGCTTATACAGGGTAGCAGGATGGAACACTGAAGCTTTCTTT.

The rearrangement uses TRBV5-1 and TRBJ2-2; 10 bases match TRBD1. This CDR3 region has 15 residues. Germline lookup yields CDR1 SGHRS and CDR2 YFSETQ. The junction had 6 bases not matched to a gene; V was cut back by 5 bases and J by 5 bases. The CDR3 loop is CASSSGQGETGELFF. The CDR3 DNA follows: TGCGCCAGCAGTTCTGGACAGGGGGAAACCGGGGAGCTGTTTTTT.